Each of the 29 T cell receptor beta chains below was sequenced from the same sample in a study of breast tumors, draining lymph nodes, adjacent tissues. TCRdb re-analysed the multiplex PCR reads in MiXCR, keeping a single row per CDR3 protein. The profile covers approximately 170,000 distinct CDR3 sequences, with roughly a third appearing a single time and 4% to 5.5% taken by the ten largest. Samples came from axillary lymph nodes draining the breast cancer. Sequencing was performed on axillary lymph node tissue. The receptors originated from a female donor with breast cancer. Some clones in this sample may be carry-over from other donors' samples.

The chain carries TRBV6-1 and TRBJ1-2; a weak D match, TRBD1 (5 bases). The CDR3 consists of 14 residues. The germline CDR1 and CDR2 sequences are MNHNS and SASEGT. The V end was cut by 2 bases, the J end by 8 bases, with 15 bases between. DNA of the CDR3: TGTGCCAGCAGTGAAATCGGAGGGGTCGCGGGCTACACCTTC. The encoded protein is CASSEIGGVAGYTF.

The table lists this clonotype with many counts. The chain joins TRBV5-5 to TRBJ2-1, with D tentatively TRBD2 (5 bases). Per the germline V gene, CDR1 is SGHKS and CDR2 is YYEKEE (reference sequence). The CDR3 runs to 18 residues. V gave up 0 bases and J gave up 0 bases, with 16 bases separating them. The CDR3: CASSLAVLGESSYNEQFF. The CDR3 DNA follows: TGTGCCAGCAGCTTGGCAGTACTGGGAGAAAGCTCCTACAATGAGCAGTTCTTC.

As for this clonotype: Possible read error: a much larger clone is one base away. The chain has TRBV5-6 and TRBJ1-3; a possible D gene is TRBD1 (6 bases). V gave up 0 bases and J gave up 4 bases, with 17 bases separating them. Germline V CDR1 and CDR2: SGHDT, YYEEEE. CDR3 size: 17 residues. The CDR3 DNA sequence: TGTGCCAGCAGCTTGGACAGGGCCGCGCGGCCGGGAAACACCATATATTTT. It is translated as CASSLDRAARPGNTIYF.

This clonotype was seen a few times. This sequence joins TRBV10-1 and TRBJ2-4; 8 bases match TRBD1. V was pared by 7 bases and J by 0 bases, with 2 bases of the junction left unmatched. The CDR3 totals 14 residues. Germline V gene lookup returns CDR1 WNHNN and CDR2 SYGVQD (reference sequence). In nucleotides, the CDR3 is TGCGCCAGCATTGGACAGGGAGCCAAAAACATTCAGTACTTC. Its protein product is CASIGQGAKNIQYF.

At least ten counts were recorded for this clonotype. The chain combines TRBV29-1 with TRBJ2-3, with D hard to call. The V and J ends lost 4 bases and 4 bases respectively, with 9 bases between them. The CDR3 runs 12 residues. Germline CDR1 reads SQVTM; CDR2 reads ANQGSEA. The CDR3 coding sequence is TGCAGCGTTGTTATTGGGCCAGATACGCAGTATTTT. Its protein is CSVVIGPDTQYF.

This clonotype was recorded at least ten times. The chain couples TRBV11-3 to TRBJ2-1, with 8 bases identical to TRBD2. V lost 0 bases to trimming and J lost 8 bases; unmatched junction nucleotides: 9. This CDR3 spans 16 amino acids. Per germline, CDR1 SGHNT and CDR2 YENEEA. CDR3 nucleotides: TGTGCCAGCAGCTTAGATCGCCGGGGGGGGCCTGATGAGCAGTTCTTC. Its translation is CASSLDRRGGPDEQFF.

This clonotype was picked up many times. This sequence joins TRBV5-8 and TRBJ2-5, with D perhaps TRBD1 (5 bases). Germline loops: CDR1 SGHTS, CDR2 YDEGEE. Trimming pared 3 bases from V and 5 bases from J, leaving 11 bases between. This CDR3 comprises 13 residues. The DNA of the CDR3 is TGTGCCAGCAGCTCGTACAAGGGGGAGACCCAGTACTTC. It is translated as CASSSYKGETQYF.

This chain uses TRBV20-1 with TRBJ1-1; D is possibly TRBD1 (6 bases). The germline CDR1 and CDR2 sequences are DFQATT and SNEGSKA (reference sequence). The CDR3 runs to 14 residues. V shed 3 bases and J shed 5 bases, with 16 bases lying between them. CDR3 amino acids: CSARDSGGRTEAFF. The DNA of the CDR3 is TGCAGTGCTAGGGATTCCGGGGGCAGGACTGAAGCTTTCTTT.

This clonotype was observed many times. CDR3 residues: CASSLRTSGRDEQYF. The DNA of the CDR3 is TGTGCCAGCAGTCTGAGAACTAGCGGGAGAGACGAGCAGTACTTC. The chain uses TRBV12-3 or TRBV12-4 and TRBJ2-7; 11 bases map to TRBD2. The CDR3 is 15 amino acids. The J segment lost 5 bases and the V segment lost 5 bases, leaving 8 bases of the junction unmatched.

Remarks on this clonotype: A much larger clone differs from this one at a single base, so this may be a read error. The rearrangement joins TRBV6-2 or TRBV6-3 to TRBJ2-1, with 7 bases lining up with TRBD2. This CDR3 region has 15 residues. The junction had 9 bases not matched to a gene; V was cut back by 4 bases and J by 6 bases. Germline lookup yields CDR1 MNHEY and CDR2 SVGEGT. The CDR3 here is CASSFPGLIVNEQFF. CDR3 nucleotides: TGTGCCAGCAGTTTTCCGGGACTAATAGTCAATGAGCAGTTCTTC.

This clonotype occurred many times. The chain has TRBV12-3 or TRBV12-4 and TRBJ1-1; D call uncertain. This CDR3 region has 17 residues. The ends were cut back, 3 bases at V and 0 bases at J, with 17 bases in the middle. CDR3 loop: CASSFERRQPMNTEAFF. The CDR3 DNA sequence: TGTGCCAGCAGTTTCGAGAGGCGACAACCGATGAACACTGAAGCTTTCTTT.

The CDR3 region is CASSLGQTLGYTF. As DNA, the CDR3 is TGCGCCAGCAGCTTGGGCCAGACCCTTGGCTACACCTTC. This sequence joins TRBV5-1 and TRBJ1-2; D is unclear. This CDR3 has 13 amino acids. The germline CDR1 and CDR2 sequences are SGHRS and YFSETQ. V gave up 0 bases and J gave up 7 bases, with 10 bases separating them.

Notes on this clonotype: This may stem from a read error, because a much larger clone lies one nucleotide away. The rearrangement joins TRBV13 to TRBJ2-7; tentatively, D is TRBD2 (6 bases). There are 16 residues in the CDR3. Germline V lookup: CDR1 PRHDT, CDR2 FYEKMQ (reference sequence). Here the CDR3 DNA reads TGTGCCAGCAGCTTAATGGCCGGCGAGCGGGTCTACGAGCGGTACTTC. It codes for CASSLMAGERVYERYF.

This clonotype was found many times. J is TRBJ2-7 and V is TRBV7-9; TRBD2 aligns across 7 bases. This CDR3 spans 16 amino acids. Germline V lookup: CDR1 SEHNR, CDR2 FQNEAQ (reference sequence). With V trimmed by 1 base and J by 2 bases, 8 bases remained unmatched. The CDR3 spells CASSLVMGRVTYEQYF. DNA of the CDR3: TGTGCCAGCAGCTTAGTTATGGGGAGGGTGACCTACGAGCAGTACTTC. The whole variable domain, remainder taken from reference TRBV7-9 and TRBJ2-7, is DTGVSQNPRHKITKRGQNVTFRCDPISEHNRLYWYRQTLGQGPEFLTYFQNEAQLEKSRLLSDRFSAERPKGSFSTLEIQRTEQGDSAMYLCASSLVMGRVTYEQYFGPGTRLTVT.

On this clonotype itself: This may arise from a read error, as a much more abundant clone is one base away. The chain links TRBV7-6 to TRBJ2-6; a possible D gene is TRBD1 (5 bases). Germline CDR1 and CDR2: SGHVS and FNYEAQ. The CDR3 spans 15 residues. CDR3 sequence (DNA): TGTGCCAGCAGCTGGGATGTTACTGGGGCCAACGTCCTGCCTTTC. It codes for CASSWDVTGANVLPF. The whole variable domain, filled in from reference TRBV7-6 and TRBJ2-6, reads GAGVSQSPRYKVTKRGQDVALRCDPISGHVSLYWYRQALGQGPEFLTYFNYEAQQDKSGLPNDRFSAERPEGSISTLTIQRTEQRDSAMYRCASSWDVTGANVLPFGAGSRLTVL.

Concerning this clonotype itself: This clone may be a read error of a much larger clone one base away. V is TRBV7-9 and J is TRBJ2-1; the match to TRBD1 covers 7 bases. The CDR3 consists of 14 residues. Germline lookup yields CDR1 SEHNR and CDR2 FQNEAQ (reference sequence). Written as DNA, the CDR3 is TGTGCCGGCAGCCAGGACAGGTCATACAATGAGCAGTTCTTC. Translation: CAGSQDRSYNEQFF.

This clonotype was seen only a few times. This clone may be a read error of a much larger clone one base away. CDR3: CASSHGQTSATNEKLFF. CDR3 coding DNA: TGTGCCAGCAGTCACGGACAAACCTCCGCAACTAATGAAAAACTGTTTTTT. The V and J genes are TRBV6-5 and TRBJ1-4; tentatively, D is TRBD1 (5 bases). V lost 5 bases, J lost 0 bases, and 16 bases lay in between. This CDR3 contains 17 residues. Germline CDR1 MNHEY, CDR2 SVGAGI.

A remark on this clonotype: At one end the junction does not follow the germline gene, possibly because of a read error. The chain carries TRBV7-9 and TRBJ2-1, with D perhaps being TRBD1 or TRBD2 (5 bases each). There are 12 residues in the CDR3. Germline loops: CDR1 SEHNR, CDR2 FQNEAQ (reference sequence). The CDR3 region is CASSFTGGEKFF. As DNA, the CDR3 is TGTGCCAGCAGTTTTACTGGGGGTGAGAAGTTCTTC.

In this sample, this clonotype turned up many times. As DNA, the CDR3 is TGTGCCAGCAGCCAACGGACAGGGGAAAATTCACCCCTCCACTTT. This sequence encodes CASSQRTGENSPLHF. The chain is built from TRBV3-1 and TRBJ1-6; TRBD1 aligns across 9 bases. Germline loops: CDR1 LGHDT, CDR2 YNNKEL (reference sequence). The V and J ends lost 2 bases and 7 bases, in that order; junction bases with no gene match: 3. This CDR3 has 15 residues.

This clonotype occurred many times. This chain connects TRBV6-5 to TRBJ2-7, with D tentatively TRBD1 or TRBD2 (7 bases each). Germline V gives CDR1 MNHEY, CDR2 SVGAGI. This CDR3 has 15 amino acids. V lost 2 bases and J lost 2, with 13 bases in between. The CDR3 DNA reads TGTGCCAGCAGTTACGAGCGGGACAGTACCTACGAGCAGTACTTC. Encoded protein: CASSYERDSTYEQYF.

This clonotype has ten or more counts. The chain joins TRBV7-6 to TRBJ2-1; possibly TRBD2 for D (6 bases). Germline V CDR1 and CDR2: SGHVS, FNYEAQ. Trimming cost V 1 base and J 5 bases, with 12 bases left between them. The CDR3 is 15 amino acids. CDR3 in DNA: TGTGCCAGCAGCTTAGGCTCTAGCGCCCACAATGAGCAGTTCTTC. Its protein product is CASSLGSSAHNEQFF.

This rearrangement joins TRBV7-9 to TRBJ1-2, with 7 bases identical to TRBD1. The CDR3 loop spans 18 amino acids. V dropped 4 bases and J dropped 6; count of bases not matched to a gene: 20. CDR1 is SEHNR, CDR2 FQNEAQ, per germline (reference sequence). The CDR3 DNA reads TGTGCCAGCAGCTCCCTGGACGGGACAGAAAACTACGAGAATGGCTACACCTTC. Residues: CASSSLDGTENYENGYTF.

This clonotype was recorded many times. The chain employs TRBV7-9 and TRBJ2-1, with D perhaps matching TRBD1 (6 bases). CDR1 is SEHNR and CDR2 is FQNEAQ in the germline V gene (reference sequence). Trimming removed 4 bases at V and 7 bases at J, with 14 bases between. The CDR3 covers 14 residues. The CDR3 spells CASSSNTGRNEQFF. CDR3 DNA: TGTGCCAGCAGCTCCAATACAGGGCGGAATGAGCAGTTCTTC.

J is TRBJ1-5 and V is TRBV2; 7 bases line up with TRBD1. The ends lost 7 bases at V and 4 bases at J; junction bases unmatched: 10. CDR3 length: 15 residues. Per the germline V gene, CDR1 is SNHLY and CDR2 is FYNNEI. The CDR3 nucleotides read TGTGCCAGCAAGAAGGATGGGACAGAAAATCAGCCCCAGCATTTT. Amino acid sequence: CASKKDGTENQPQHF. The full variable domain, its missing parts supplied by reference TRBV2 and TRBJ1-5, is EPEVTQTPSHQVTQMGQEVILRCVPISNHLYFYWYRQILGQKVEFLVSFYNNEISEKSEIFDDQFSVERPDGSNFTLKIRSTKLEDSAMYFCASKKDGTENQPQHFGDGTRLSIL.

The CDR3 region has the DNA TGTGCCAGCAGCTTAAGGCGTAGACTAGCGGGAGTA. Protein product: CASSLRRRLAGV. The gene calls are TRBV7-9 and TRBJ2-7, with TRBD2 matching over 12 bases. CDR1 is SEHNR, CDR2 FQNEAQ, per germline (reference sequence). The length of the CDR3 is 12 residues.

This clonotype was counted ten times or more. The rearrangement joins TRBV7-8 to TRBJ1-2; no firm D call. This CDR3 region has 14 residues. Trimming pared 2 bases from V and 4 bases from J, leaving 11 bases between. CDR1 is SGHVS and CDR2 is FQNEAQ in the germline V gene. For the CDR3, the DNA is TGTGCCAGCAGCTTACCGTGGAGTGGCTATGGCTACACCTTC. Translated, it gives CASSLPWSGYGYTF.

This clonotype has at least ten counts. This CDR3 reads CASSLIGTSSYEQYF. In DNA form, the CDR3 reads TGTGCCAGCAGCTTAATCGGGACTAGCTCCTACGAGCAGTACTTC. V usage is TRBV7-3 and J usage is TRBJ2-7; 8 positions match TRBD2. The germline V gene encodes CDR1 SGHTA and CDR2 FQGTGA. This CDR3 contains 15 residues. V shed 1 base and J 0 bases; nucleotides not matched to a gene: 2.

This clonotype was counted at least ten times. The V call is TRBV19, the J call TRBJ1-3; a weak D match, TRBD1 (5 bases). V was pared by 4 bases and J by 3 bases, with 10 bases between. Germline CDR1 and CDR2: LNHDA and SQIVND (reference sequence). The CDR3 totals 14 residues. CDR3 bases: TGTGCCAGTAGTAGGGGGACTTTTGGAAACACCATATATTTT. Its protein product is CASSRGTFGNTIYF.

This clonotype was counted many times. The gene calls are TRBV29-1 and TRBJ2-2, with D possibly being TRBD2 (6 bases). There are 14 residues in the CDR3. Trimming shortened V by 7 bases and J by 1 base, and 13 bases separated the two germline ends. Germline CDR1 and CDR2: SQVTM and ANQGSEA. The CDR3 region is CSAKGRQNTGELFF. The CDR3, as DNA: TGCAGCGCTAAGGGGAGGCAGAACACCGGGGAGCTGTTTTTT.